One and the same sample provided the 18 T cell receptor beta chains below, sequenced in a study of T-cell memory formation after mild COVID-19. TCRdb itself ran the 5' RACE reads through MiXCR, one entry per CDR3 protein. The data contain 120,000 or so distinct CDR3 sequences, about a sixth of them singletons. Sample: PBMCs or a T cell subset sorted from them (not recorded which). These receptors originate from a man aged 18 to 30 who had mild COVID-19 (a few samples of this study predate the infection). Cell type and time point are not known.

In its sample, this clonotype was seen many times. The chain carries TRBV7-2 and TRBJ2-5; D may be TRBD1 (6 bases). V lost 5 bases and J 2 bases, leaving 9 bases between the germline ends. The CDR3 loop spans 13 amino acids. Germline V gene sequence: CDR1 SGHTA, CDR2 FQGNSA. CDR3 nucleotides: TGTGCCAGCAGCCGAGGGACACAAGAGACCCAGTACTTC. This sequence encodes CASSRGTQETQYF.

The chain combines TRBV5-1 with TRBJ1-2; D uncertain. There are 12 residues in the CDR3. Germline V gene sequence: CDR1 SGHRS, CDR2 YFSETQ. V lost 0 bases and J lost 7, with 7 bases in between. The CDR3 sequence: CASSLDVGGYTF. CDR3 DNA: TGCGCCAGCAGCTTGGATGTTGGTGGCTACACCTTC.

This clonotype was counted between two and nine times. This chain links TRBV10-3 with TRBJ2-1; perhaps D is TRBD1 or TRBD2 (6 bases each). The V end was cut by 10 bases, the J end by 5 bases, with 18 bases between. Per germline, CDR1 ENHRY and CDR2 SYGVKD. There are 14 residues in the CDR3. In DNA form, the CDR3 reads TGTGCCACAGGGCTAGCGACAGGCCACAATGAGCAGTTCTTC. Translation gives CATGLATGHNEQFF.

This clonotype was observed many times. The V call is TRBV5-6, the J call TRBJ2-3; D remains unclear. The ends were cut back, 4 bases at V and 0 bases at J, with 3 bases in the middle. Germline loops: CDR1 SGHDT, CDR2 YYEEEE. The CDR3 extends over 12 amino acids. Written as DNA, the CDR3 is TGTGCCAGCAGCGAAAGCACAGATACGCAGTATTTT. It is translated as CASSESTDTQYF.

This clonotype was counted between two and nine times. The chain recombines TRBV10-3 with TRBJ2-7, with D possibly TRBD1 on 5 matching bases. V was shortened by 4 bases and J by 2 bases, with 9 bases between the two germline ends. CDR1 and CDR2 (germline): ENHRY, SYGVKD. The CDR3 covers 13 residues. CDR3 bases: TGTGCCATCAGTGGGGGCCGAGCCTACGAGCAGTACGTC. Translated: CAISGGRAYEQYV.

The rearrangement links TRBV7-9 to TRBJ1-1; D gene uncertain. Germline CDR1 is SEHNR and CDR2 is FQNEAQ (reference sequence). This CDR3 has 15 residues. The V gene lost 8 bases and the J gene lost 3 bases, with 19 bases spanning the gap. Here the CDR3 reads CASCLGGSLYTEAFF. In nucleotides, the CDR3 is TGTGCCAGCTGTCTAGGTGGGAGCTTATACACTGAAGCTTTCTTT.

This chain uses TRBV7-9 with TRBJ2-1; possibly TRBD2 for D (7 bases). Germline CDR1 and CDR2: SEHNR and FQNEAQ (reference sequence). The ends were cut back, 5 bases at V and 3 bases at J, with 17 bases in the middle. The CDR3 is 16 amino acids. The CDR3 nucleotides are TGTGCCAGCAGCAGTACCGCGGGGGCTCACTACAATGAGCAGTTCTTC. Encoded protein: CASSSTAGAHYNEQFF.

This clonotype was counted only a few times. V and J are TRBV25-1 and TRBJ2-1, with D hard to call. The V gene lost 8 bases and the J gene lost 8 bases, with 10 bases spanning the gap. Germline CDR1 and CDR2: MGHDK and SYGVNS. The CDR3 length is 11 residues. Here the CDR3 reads CASASSYEQFF. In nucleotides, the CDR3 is TGTGCCAGCGCCAGTAGCTATGAGCAGTTCTTC. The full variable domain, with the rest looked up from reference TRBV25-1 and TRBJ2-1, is EADIYQTPRYLVIGTGKKITLECSQTMGHDKMYWYQQDPGMELHLIHYSYGVNSTEKGDLSSESTVSRIRTEHFPLTLESARPSHTSQYLCASASSYEQFFGPGTRLTVL.

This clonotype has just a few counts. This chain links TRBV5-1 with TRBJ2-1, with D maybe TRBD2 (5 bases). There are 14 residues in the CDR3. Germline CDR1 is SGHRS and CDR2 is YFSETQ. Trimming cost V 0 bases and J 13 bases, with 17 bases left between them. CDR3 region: CASSLVALAEPQFF. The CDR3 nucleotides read TGCGCCAGCAGCTTGGTAGCGCTAGCCGAACCACAGTTCTTC.

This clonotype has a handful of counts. CDR3 sequence: CASSYSTGAYGYTF. CDR3 in DNA: TGTGCCAGCAGTTACTCCACAGGGGCGTATGGCTACACCTTC. J is TRBJ1-2 and V is TRBV6-5, with 7 positions matching TRBD1. This CDR3 comprises 14 residues. The germline V gene has CDR1 MNHEY and CDR2 SVGAGI. J gave up 5 bases and V 0 bases, and 3 bases lay outside the gene matches.

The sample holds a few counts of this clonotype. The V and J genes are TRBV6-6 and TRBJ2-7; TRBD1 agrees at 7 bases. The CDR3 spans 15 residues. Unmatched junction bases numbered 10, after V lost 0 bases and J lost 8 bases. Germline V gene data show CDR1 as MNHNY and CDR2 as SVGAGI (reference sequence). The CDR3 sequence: CASSYSAGGPLQQYV. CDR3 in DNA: TGTGCCAGCAGTTACTCGGCAGGGGGTCCCCTCCAGCAGTACGTC.

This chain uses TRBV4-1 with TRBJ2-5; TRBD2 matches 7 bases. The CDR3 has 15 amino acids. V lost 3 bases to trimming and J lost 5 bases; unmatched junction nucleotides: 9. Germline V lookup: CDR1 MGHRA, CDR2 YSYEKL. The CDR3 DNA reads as TGCGCCAGCAGCCAGGGAGGGTCCCCGGGGGAGACCCAGTACTTC. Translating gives CASSQGGSPGETQYF.

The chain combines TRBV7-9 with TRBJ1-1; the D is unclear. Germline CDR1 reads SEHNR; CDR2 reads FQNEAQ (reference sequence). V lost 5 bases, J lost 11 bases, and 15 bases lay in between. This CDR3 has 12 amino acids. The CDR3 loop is CASSSGPTWAFF. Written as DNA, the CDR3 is TGTGCCAGCAGCAGCGGGCCGACGTGGGCTTTCTTT.

The CDR3 nucleotides read TGTGCCAGCAGTGTCGGACTAGCGCAAGAGACCCAGTACTTC. Amino acid sequence: CASSVGLAQETQYF. This chain joins TRBV12-3 or TRBV12-4 and TRBJ2-5, with 9 bases fitting TRBD2. J gave up 2 bases and V 5 bases, and 3 bases lay outside the gene matches. The CDR3 length is 14 residues.

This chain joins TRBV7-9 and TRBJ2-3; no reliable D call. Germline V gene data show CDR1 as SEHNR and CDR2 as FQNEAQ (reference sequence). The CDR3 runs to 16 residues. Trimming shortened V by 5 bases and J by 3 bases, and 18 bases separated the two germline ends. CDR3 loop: CASSLSSRIETDTQYF. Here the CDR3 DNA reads TGTGCCAGCAGCCTCTCGTCCAGAATAGAGACAGATACGCAGTATTTT.

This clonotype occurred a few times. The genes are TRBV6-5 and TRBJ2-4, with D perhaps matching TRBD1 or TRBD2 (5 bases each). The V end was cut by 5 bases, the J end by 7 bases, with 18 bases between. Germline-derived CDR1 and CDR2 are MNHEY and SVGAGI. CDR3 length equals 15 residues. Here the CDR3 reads CASSREGTPENIQYF. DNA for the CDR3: TGTGCCAGCAGTCGAGAAGGGACGCCCGAGAACATTCAGTACTTC.

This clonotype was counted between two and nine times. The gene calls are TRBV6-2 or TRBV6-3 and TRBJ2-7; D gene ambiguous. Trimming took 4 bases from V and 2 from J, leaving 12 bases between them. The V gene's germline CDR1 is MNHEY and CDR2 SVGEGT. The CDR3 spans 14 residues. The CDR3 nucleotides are TGTGCCAGCAGTTCATACATGGTTCCCTACGAGCAGTACGTC. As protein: CASSSYMVPYEQYV.

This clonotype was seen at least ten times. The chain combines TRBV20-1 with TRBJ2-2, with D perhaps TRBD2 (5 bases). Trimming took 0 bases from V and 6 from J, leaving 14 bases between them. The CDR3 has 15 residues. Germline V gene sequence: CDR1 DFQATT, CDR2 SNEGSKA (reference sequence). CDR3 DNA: TGCAGTGCTAGAGATCCGTCCGGGAAGGCCGGGGAGCTGTTTTTT. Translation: CSARDPSGKAGELFF.